This record concerns one T cell receptor beta chain sequence. Its antigen remains unknown. One junction end disagrees with the germline gene, perhaps due to a read error. The entry originates in a study of T cells in Graves' hyperthyroidism and ophthalmopathy. About the research overall: Once the initial diagnosis was made, peripheral blood was obtained before any treatment. General study findings and limits: Using 13 V-J features, a model discriminated ophthalmopathy from stable hyperthyroidism. The model predicted ophthalmopathy a median roughly 6.3 months before onset.

Germline assignment: CDR1 SGHTA and CDR2 FQGNSA. This CDR3 is 16 amino acids long. Not enrolled were patients with uncontrolled infection, other autoimmune disease, pregnancy or lactation. RNA transcripts yielded amplified TCR beta CDR3 regions. HTBI primers were used for first-round RT-PCR of the TCR CDR3. TCRdb re-called the multiplex PCR reads with MiXCR, one entry per CDR3 protein. The table records 640,000 or so distinct CDR3 sequences, 12% to 15% of them present only once. The sequence came from a woman aged 18-30 years with Graves' ophthalmopathy. The sample was blood. The chain joins TRBV7-2 to TRBJ1-4; possible D gene TRBD1, 6 bases. As DNA, the CDR3 is TGTGCCAGCGGCTTAGTTTCCTCCAGGGGTAATGAAAAACTGTTTTTT. Amino acids: CASGLVSSRGNEKLFF.